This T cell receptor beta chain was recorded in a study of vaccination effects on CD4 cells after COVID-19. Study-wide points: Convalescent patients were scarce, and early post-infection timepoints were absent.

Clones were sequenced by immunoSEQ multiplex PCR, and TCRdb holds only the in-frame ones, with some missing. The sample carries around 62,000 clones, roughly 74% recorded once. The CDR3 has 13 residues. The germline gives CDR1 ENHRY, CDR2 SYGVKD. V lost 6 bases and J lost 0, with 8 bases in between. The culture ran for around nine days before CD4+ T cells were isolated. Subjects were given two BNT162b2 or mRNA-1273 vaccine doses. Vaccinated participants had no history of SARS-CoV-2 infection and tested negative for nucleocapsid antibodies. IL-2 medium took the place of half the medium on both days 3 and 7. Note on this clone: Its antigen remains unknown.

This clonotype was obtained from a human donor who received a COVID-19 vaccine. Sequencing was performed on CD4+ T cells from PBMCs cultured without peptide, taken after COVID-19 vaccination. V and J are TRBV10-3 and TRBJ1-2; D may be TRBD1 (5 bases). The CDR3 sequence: CAISGGANYGYTF. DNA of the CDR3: TGTGCCATCAGCGGGGGGGCTAACTATGGCTACACCTTC.